One and the same sample provided the 5 T cell receptor beta chains below, sequenced in a study of graft-versus-host responses after intestinal transplantation (dated by TCRdb to the early 2020s). The time point label corresponds to: cells obtained before transplantation from donor or recipient. Receptor libraries were prepared by the immunoSEQ multiplex PCR assay. TCRdb's version of the immuneACCESS table is confined to in-frame rearrangements and falls short of the full clone set. An unresolved V gene accounts for under half of the shortfall where checked; the remainder is of unknown origin. This sample is represented by nearly 90,000 clones; 83% of them were singletons. The ten largest clones capture roughly a sixth of the sample. No antigen is known for these receptors. The sequencing used unstimulated CD8+ T cells sorted from spleen or lymph node cells, collected before intestinal transplant. The receptors here all came from a human donor who received an intestinal transplant.

The chain has TRBV5-6 and TRBJ2-7, with D maybe TRBD1 (6 bases). This CDR3 is 15 amino acids long. V gave up 5 bases and J gave up 3 bases, with 18 bases separating them. Germline assignment: CDR1 SGHDT and CDR2 YYEEEE. The CDR3 sequence: CASRDQGNSYYEQYF. For the CDR3, the DNA is TGTGCCAGCAGGGATCAGGGGAATAGCTACTACGAGCAGTACTTC.

The CDR3 protein is CASRGQGVQPQHF. In nucleotides, the CDR3 is TGTGCCAGCAGGGGACAGGGGGTTCAGCCCCAGCATTTT. The rearrangement links TRBV2 to TRBJ1-5; 11 nucleotides match TRBD1. The CDR3 is made up of 13 amino acids. CDR1 SNHLY and CDR2 FYNNEI come from the germline V gene. V gave up 6 bases and J gave up 6 bases; unmatched junction bases: 1.

This chain links TRBV11-2 with TRBJ2-1, with D uncertain. CDR1 and CDR2 (germline): SGHAT, FQNNGV. The CDR3 consists of 15 residues. Trimming took off 0 bases at V and 6 bases at J, with 12 bases between the two ends. CDR3 sequence (DNA): TGTGCCAGCAGCTTAGAGTTGGGAATATTCAATGAGCAGTTCTTC. It codes for CASSLELGIFNEQFF.

V and J are TRBV5-4 and TRBJ2-5; TRBD2 matches 8 bases. V shed 2 bases and J 5 bases; nucleotides not matched to a gene: 14. The CDR3 sequence is 17 residues long. CDR1 and CDR2 from the germline V gene are SGHNT and YYREEE (reference sequence). CDR3 in amino acids: CASSFPPGGEHYETQYF. In nucleotides, the CDR3 is TGTGCCAGCAGCTTTCCCCCGGGGGGGGAACACTATGAGACCCAGTACTTC.

V usage is TRBV6-6 and J usage is TRBJ1-1; D is unresolved. In germline, CDR1 is MNHNY, CDR2 SVGAGI (reference sequence). V lost 5 bases to trimming and J lost 1 base, with 11 bases between them. The CDR3 totals 14 residues. The DNA for the CDR3 is TGTGCCAGCAGTGACGGACGGCAGAACACTGAAGCTTTCTTT. Translating it yields CASSDGRQNTEAFF.